These 10 T cell receptor beta chains were all obtained from the same sample, sequenced in a study of post-analysis software for immune sequencing data. Unique molecular identifiers were built into the TCR beta cDNA libraries. TCRdb processed the PCR reads anew with MiXCR; each CDR3 protein has one entry. The data hold approximately 770,000 distinct CDR3 sequences, with roughly 50% observed a single time. Regarding the study as a whole: The study found TRBV5-6, TRBV5-1 and TRBV20-1 among 5 or 6 TRBV segments more frequent in patients than controls.

Which antigens these TCRs recognize remains unknown. The sample was blood. These receptors were collected from a girl aged 5-17 years with multiple sclerosis.

The CDR3 is CASRPRQYSNQPQHF. The CDR3, as DNA: TGTGCCAGCAGGCCGCGACAGTATAGCAATCAGCCCCAGCATTTT. J is TRBJ1-5 and V is TRBV6-5; D might be TRBD1 (5 bases). Trimming cost V 6 bases and J 0 bases, with 12 bases left between them. Germline V CDR1 and CDR2: MNHEY, SVGAGI. This CDR3 region has 15 residues.

DNA of the CDR3: TGTGCCAGCAGCGGGCAAAACCAAAACATTCAGTACTTC. Protein product: CASSGQNQNIQYF. The V gene is TRBV9, the J gene TRBJ2-4; D gene uncertain. Germline lookup yields CDR1 SGDLS and CDR2 YYNGEE. The CDR3 covers 13 residues. Trimming cost V 3 bases and J 5 bases, with 9 bases left between them.

This clonotype was counted between two and nine times. CDR3 DNA sequence: TGCAGCGTTGGCCCGGGACAGGGCCAAAAACTGTTTTTT. It specifies CSVGPGQGQKLFF. J is TRBJ1-4 and V is TRBV29-1, with 9 bases matching TRBD1. Germline V CDR1 and CDR2: SQVTM, ANQGSEA. This CDR3 contains 13 residues. The V segment lost 4 bases and the J segment 9 bases; nucleotides outside the gene matches: 6.

The chain is built from TRBV5-6 and TRBJ2-1; D unclear. This CDR3 has 17 residues. Germline V gene data show CDR1 as SGHDT and CDR2 as YYEEEE. With 2 bases removed from V and 6 bases from J, the gap between germline ends came to 21 bases. DNA of the CDR3: TGTGCCAGCAGCTTCCTTGCAGTCGAACCCCTGGGCAATGAGCAGTTCTTC. Its protein is CASSFLAVEPLGNEQFF. Full variable domain (missing parts from reference TRBV5-6 and TRBJ2-1): DAGVTQSPTHLIKTRGQQVTLRCSPKSGHDTVSWYQQALGQGPQFIFQYYEEEERQRGNFPDRFSGHQFPNYSSELNVNALLLGDSALYLCASSFLAVEPLGNEQFFGPGTRLTVL.

This clonotype occurred a few times. The junction departs from germline at one end; a sequencing error may be responsible. The CDR3 region is CSARALAGGPLSSYNEQFF. As DNA, the CDR3 is TGCAGTGCCAGAGCTCTAGCGGGAGGGCCCCTAAGCTCCTACAATGAGCAGTTCTTC. The chain links TRBV20-1 to TRBJ2-1; TRBD2 aligns across 12 bases. This CDR3 has 19 amino acids. The germline V gene encodes CDR1 DFQATT and CDR2 SNEGSKA (reference sequence).

This clonotype was detected a few times. The chain links TRBV29-1 to TRBJ2-7; 8 nucleotides line up with TRBD1. Germline lookup yields CDR1 SQVTM and CDR2 ANQGSEA. The CDR3 length is 13 residues. V lost 4 bases to trimming and J lost 4 bases; unmatched junction nucleotides: 6. The DNA for the CDR3 is TGCAGCGTTGGGACAGGGTTTTGGTACGAGCAGTACTTC. Amino acids: CSVGTGFWYEQYF.

The gene calls are TRBV5-1 and TRBJ2-6, with TRBD2 matching 12 bases. CDR1 and CDR2 from the germline V gene are SGHRS and YFSETQ. This CDR3 is 19 amino acids long. Trimming cost V 4 bases and J 0 bases; bases outside gene matches: 8. Here the CDR3 reads CASSPWTSGTRSGANVLTF. The CDR3, as DNA: TGCGCCAGCAGCCCCTGGACTAGCGGGACGCGCTCTGGGGCCAACGTCCTGACTTTC.

The chain combines TRBV4-1 with TRBJ1-5; D unresolved. With 0 bases removed from V and 6 bases from J, the gap between germline ends came to 9 bases. The CDR3 contains 14 residues. Looked up from germline, CDR1 is MGHRA and CDR2 is YSYEKL. DNA for the CDR3: TGCGCCAGCAGCCAAGATTGGGGTTTTCAGCCCCAGCATTTT. Protein product: CASSQDWGFQPQHF.

This sequence joins TRBV11-2 and TRBJ2-3; 9 positions match TRBD2. Looked up from germline, CDR1 is SGHAT and CDR2 is FQNNGV. V gave up 5 bases and J gave up 2 bases; unmatched junction bases: 11. CDR3 size: 17 residues. CDR3 residues: CASSLRTSARITDTQYF. The CDR3 DNA is TGTGCCAGCAGCCTACGGACTAGCGCGCGAATCACAGATACGCAGTATTTT.

CDR3 loop: CSVENGGAPYEQYF. In nucleotides, the CDR3 is TGCAGCGTTGAAAACGGAGGGGCCCCCTACGAGCAGTACTTC. This chain joins TRBV29-1 and TRBJ2-7; tentative D call: TRBD2 (6 bases). CDR1 is SQVTM and CDR2 is ANQGSEA in the germline V gene. V was pared by 2 bases and J by 2 bases, with 13 bases between. CDR3 length: 14 residues.